This TCR beta chain derives from a study of T-cell reconstitution after alpha-beta-depleted transplantation in children. This clonotype was detected ten times or more. The CDR3 contains 13 residues. CDR1 is SGHRS and CDR2 is YFSETQ in the germline V gene. Trimming shortened V by 2 bases and J by 2 bases, and 6 bases separated the two germline ends. Molecular barcoding with unique molecular identifiers was used for the TCRbeta library. Using its own MiXCR run on the PCR reads, TCRdb lists one record per CDR3 protein. This table has hundreds of thousands of distinct CDR3 sequences, 18% appearing once. The chain joins TRBV5-1 to TRBJ2-3; perhaps TRBD2 as D (5 bases). The TCR originated in a human donor who donated a stem cell graft to a child with acute lymphoblastic leukemia. The sample in question was PBMCs from the stem cell graft donor, obtained from the stem cell graft. CDR3 DNA sequence: TGCGCCAGCAGCTTCGACTACACAGATACGCAGTATTTT. It encodes CASSFDYTDTQYF.